Detailed here is one T cell receptor beta chain. The data derive from a study of blood T cell repertoires in COVID-19. Study-level background: Donors in the United States, Italy and Spain gave samples during acute or convalescent COVID-19.

Trimming at V came to 6 bases and at J to 2 bases, leaving 5 bases not matched to a gene. The CDR3 contains 15 residues. Germline-derived CDR1 and CDR2 are LNHDA and SQIVND (reference sequence). Per the original methods: Estimation of nucleated cell counts relied on the amplification of reference gene primers. The data were produced by immunoSEQ multiplex PCR, yet TCRdb's version contains in-frame clones alone and is incomplete. V and J calls and clone size are given by that table; D and trimming were obtained from the DNA. Here the sample spans around 310,000 clones, around 90% being singletons. Cohort allocation depended upon clinical history that participants reported.

The V and J genes are TRBV19 and TRBJ2-3; 10 positions agree with TRBD1. Sequencing was done on a sample of PBMCs or T cells enriched from blood (not recorded which). The origin of this receptor is a man in his thirties or forties who had recovered from COVID-19. The CDR3 DNA follows: TGTGCCAGTAGCTTGGACAGGGGGGACACAGATACGCAGTATTTT. Its translation is CASSLDRGDTDTQYF.